This T cell receptor (beta chain) was sequenced during a study of control samples from healthy donors and cancer patients. Clones were read by immunoSEQ multiplex PCR, and TCRdb kept only the in-frame ones, dropping some. The table shows 45,000 to 55,000 clones, with 93% occurring only once. Trimming removed 3 bases at V and 4 bases at J, with 13 bases between. The CDR3 is made up of 14 amino acids. Germline CDR1 SGHDT, CDR2 YYEEEE. The specimen was PBMCs. The receptor's source is a woman aged 50 to 60 with head and neck cancer. V and J are TRBV5-6 and TRBJ1-2; a possible D gene is TRBD1 (6 bases). CDR3: CASSSENRAYGYTF. CDR3 coding DNA: TGTGCCAGCAGCTCGGAGAACAGGGCCTATGGCTACACCTTC.